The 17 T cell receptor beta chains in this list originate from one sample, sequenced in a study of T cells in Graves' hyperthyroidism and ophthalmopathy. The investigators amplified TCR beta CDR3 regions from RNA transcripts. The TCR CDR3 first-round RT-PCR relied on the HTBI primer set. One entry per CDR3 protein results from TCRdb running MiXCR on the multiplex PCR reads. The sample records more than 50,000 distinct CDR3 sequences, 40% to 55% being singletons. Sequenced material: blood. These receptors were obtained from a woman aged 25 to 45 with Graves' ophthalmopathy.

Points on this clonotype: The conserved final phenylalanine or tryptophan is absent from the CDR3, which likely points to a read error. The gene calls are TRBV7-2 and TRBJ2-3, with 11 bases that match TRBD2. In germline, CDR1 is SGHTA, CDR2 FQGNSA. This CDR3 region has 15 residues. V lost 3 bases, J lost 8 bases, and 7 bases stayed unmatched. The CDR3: CASSLTSGVGGTQYV. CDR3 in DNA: TGTGCCAGCAGCTTGACTAGCGGGGTCGGAGGTACGCAGTATGTT.

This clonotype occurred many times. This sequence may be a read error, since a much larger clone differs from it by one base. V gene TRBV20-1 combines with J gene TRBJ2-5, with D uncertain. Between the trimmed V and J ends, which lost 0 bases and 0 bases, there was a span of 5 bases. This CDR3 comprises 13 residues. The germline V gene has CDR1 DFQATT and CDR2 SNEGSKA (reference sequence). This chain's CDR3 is CSARDEDQETQYF. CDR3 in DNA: TGCAGTGCTAGAGATGAAGACCAAGAGACCCAGTACTTC.

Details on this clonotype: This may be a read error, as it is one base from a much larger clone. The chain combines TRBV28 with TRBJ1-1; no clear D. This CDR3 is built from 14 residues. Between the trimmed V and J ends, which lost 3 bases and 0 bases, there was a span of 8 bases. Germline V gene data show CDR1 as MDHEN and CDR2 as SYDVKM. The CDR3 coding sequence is TGTGCCAGCAGTTTTAGAGCACTGAACACTGAAGCTTTCTTT. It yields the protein CASSFRALNTEAFF.

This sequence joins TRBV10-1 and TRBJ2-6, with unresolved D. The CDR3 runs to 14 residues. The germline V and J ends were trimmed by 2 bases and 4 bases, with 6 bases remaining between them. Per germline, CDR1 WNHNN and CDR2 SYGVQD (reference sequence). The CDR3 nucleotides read TGCGCCAGCAGTGAGCAGACAGGGGCCAACGTCCTGACTTTC. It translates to CASSEQTGANVLTF.

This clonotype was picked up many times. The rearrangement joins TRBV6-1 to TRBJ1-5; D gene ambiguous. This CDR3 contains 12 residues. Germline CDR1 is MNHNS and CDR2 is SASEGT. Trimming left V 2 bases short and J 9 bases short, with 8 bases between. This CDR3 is CASSEYPLPQHF. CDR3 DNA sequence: TGTGCCAGCAGTGAATACCCCCTGCCCCAGCATTTT.

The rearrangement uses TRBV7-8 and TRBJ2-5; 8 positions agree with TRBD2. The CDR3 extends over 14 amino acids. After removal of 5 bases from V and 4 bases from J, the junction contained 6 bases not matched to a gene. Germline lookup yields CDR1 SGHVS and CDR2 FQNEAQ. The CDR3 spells CASSPRLAGETQYF. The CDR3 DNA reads TGTGCCAGCAGCCCACGGCTAGCGGGAGAGACCCAGTACTTC.

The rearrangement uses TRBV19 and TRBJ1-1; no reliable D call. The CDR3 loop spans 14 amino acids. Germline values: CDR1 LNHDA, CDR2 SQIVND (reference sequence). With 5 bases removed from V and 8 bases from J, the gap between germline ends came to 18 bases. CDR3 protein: CASSSRPEKGEAFF. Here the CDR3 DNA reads TGTGCCAGTAGTTCACGACCTGAAAAAGGAGAAGCTTTCTTT. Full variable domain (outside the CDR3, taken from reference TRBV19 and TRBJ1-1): DGGITQSPKYLFRKEGQNVTLSCEQNLNHDAMYWYRQDPGQGLRLIYYSQIVNDFQKGDIAEGYSVSREKKESFPLTVTSAQKNPTAFYLCASSSRPEKGEAFFGQGTRLTVV.

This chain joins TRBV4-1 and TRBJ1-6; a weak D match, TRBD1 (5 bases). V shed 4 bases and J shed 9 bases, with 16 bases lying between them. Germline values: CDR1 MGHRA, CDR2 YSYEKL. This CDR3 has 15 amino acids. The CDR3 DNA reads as TGCGCCAGCAGCCGTGGGCATAGGACATCTTCACCCCTCCACTTT. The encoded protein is CASSRGHRTSSPLHF.

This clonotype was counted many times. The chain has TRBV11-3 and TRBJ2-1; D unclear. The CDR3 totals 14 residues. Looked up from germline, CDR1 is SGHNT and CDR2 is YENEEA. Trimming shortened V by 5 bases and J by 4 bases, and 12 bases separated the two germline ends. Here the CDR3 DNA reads TGTGCCAGCAGCCTAGGATCCGGGTACAATGAGCAGTTCTTC. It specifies CASSLGSGYNEQFF. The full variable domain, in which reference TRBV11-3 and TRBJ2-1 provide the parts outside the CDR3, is EAGVVQSPRYKIIEKKQPVAFWCNPISGHNTLYWYLQNLGQGPELLIRYENEEAVDDSQLPKDRFSAERLKGVDSTLKIQPAELGDSAVYLCASSLGSGYNEQFFGPGTRLTVL.

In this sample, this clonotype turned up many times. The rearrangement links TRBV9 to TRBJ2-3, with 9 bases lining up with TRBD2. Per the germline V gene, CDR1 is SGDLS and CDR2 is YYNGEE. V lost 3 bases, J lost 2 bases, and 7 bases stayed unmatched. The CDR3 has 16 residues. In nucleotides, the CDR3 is TGTGCCAGCAGCGCACGGCGGGAGGGAATCACAGATACGCAGTATTTT. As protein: CASSARREGITDTQYF.

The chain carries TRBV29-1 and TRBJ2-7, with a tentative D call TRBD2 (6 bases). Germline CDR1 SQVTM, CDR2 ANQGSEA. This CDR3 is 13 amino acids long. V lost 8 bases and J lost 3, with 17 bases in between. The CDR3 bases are TGCAGCTCAGAGGAGGGATTTAGCTACGAGCAGTACTTC. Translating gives CSSEEGFSYEQYF.

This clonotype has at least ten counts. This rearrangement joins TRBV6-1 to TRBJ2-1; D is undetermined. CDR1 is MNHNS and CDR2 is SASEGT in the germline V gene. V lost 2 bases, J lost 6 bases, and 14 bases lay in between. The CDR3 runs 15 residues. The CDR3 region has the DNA TGTGCCAGCAGTGAACGAGGACCTAGGTCCAATGAGCAGTTCTTC. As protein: CASSERGPRSNEQFF.

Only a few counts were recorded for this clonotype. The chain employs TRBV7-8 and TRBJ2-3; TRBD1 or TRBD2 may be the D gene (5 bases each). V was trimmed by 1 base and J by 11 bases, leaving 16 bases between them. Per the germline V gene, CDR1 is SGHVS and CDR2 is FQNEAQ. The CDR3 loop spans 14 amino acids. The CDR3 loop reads CASSLDEGFDEQYF. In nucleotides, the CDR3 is TGTGCCAGCAGCTTAGATGAGGGGTTCGATGAGCAGTATTTT.

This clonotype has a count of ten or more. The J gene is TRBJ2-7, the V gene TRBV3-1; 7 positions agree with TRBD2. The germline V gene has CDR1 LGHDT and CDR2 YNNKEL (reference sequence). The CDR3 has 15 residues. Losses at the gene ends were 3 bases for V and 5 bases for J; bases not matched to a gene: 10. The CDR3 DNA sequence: TGTGCCAGCAGCCACTACTTGGCGGGAGAGGACGAGCAGTACTTC. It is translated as CASSHYLAGEDEQYF.

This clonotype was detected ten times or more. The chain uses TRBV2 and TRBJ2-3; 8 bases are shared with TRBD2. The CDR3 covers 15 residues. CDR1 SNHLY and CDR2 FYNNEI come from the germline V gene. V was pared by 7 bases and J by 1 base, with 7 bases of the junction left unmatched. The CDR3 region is CASKSAGVGTDTQYF. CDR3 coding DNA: TGTGCCAGCAAATCAGCGGGAGTGGGCACAGATACGCAGTATTTT.

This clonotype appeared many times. CDR3 bases: TGTGCCAGCAGCCTAAGACAGGGCCTCGGGGTGGAGCAGTACTTC. Amino acid sequence: CASSLRQGLGVEQYF. This chain connects TRBV3-1 to TRBJ2-7, with 7 bases identical to TRBD1. Germline CDR1 LGHDT, CDR2 YNNKEL (reference sequence). The CDR3 runs to 15 residues. V gave up 4 bases and J gave up 7 bases; unmatched junction bases: 13.

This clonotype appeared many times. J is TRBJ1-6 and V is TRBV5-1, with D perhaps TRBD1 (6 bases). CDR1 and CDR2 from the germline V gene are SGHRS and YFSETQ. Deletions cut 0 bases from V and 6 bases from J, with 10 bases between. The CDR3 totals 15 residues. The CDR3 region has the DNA TGCGCCAGCAGCTTGGTGGGGACAACTAATTCACCCCTCCACTTT. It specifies CASSLVGTTNSPLHF.